This T cell receptor (beta chain) was captured by sequencing in a study of blood T cell repertoires in COVID-19. Study as a whole: Samples of COVID-19 (acute and convalescent) were obtained from the United States, Italy and Spain. Sample material is recorded as cDNA or gDNA derived from T cells, B-cell-depleted T cells, or PBMCs.

Trimming took 5 bases from V and 2 from J, leaving 11 bases between them. The CDR3 sequence is 15 residues long. Germline CDR1 SGHRS, CDR2 YFSETQ. Original processing notes: Reference gene primer amplification gave nucleated cell count estimates. Assay used: immunoSEQ multiplex PCR; TCRdb lists only in-frame clones, some missing. Clone size and the V and J calls come from that table; the DNA yielded D and trimming. The sample has about 29,000 clones; roughly nine tenths are singletons. The sequencing sample was made of peripheral blood. This chain joins TRBV5-1 and TRBJ1-6; D unresolved. The sequence derives from a human donor in a cohort sampled during active COVID-19. CDR3 loop: CASSSSGTYNSPLHF. The CDR3 coding sequence is TGCGCCAGCAGTTCTTCCGGGACCTATAATTCACCCCTCCACTTT.